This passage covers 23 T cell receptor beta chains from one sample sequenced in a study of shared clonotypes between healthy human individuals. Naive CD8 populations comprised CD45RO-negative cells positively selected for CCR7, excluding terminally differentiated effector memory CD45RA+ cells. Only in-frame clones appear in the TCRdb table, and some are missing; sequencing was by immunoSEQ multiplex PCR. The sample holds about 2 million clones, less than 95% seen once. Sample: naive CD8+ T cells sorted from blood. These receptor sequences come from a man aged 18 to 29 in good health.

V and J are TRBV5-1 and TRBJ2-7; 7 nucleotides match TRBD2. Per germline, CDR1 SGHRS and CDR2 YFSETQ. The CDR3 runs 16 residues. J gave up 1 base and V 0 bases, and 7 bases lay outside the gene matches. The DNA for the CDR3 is TGCGCCAGCAGCTTGGACTGGACTAGTAATTCCTACGAGCAGTACTTC. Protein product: CASSLDWTSNSYEQYF.

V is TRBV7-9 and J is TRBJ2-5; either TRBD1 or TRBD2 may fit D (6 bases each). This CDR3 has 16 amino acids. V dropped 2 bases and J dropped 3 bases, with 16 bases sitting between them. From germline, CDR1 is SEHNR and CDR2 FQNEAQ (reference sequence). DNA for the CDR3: TGTGCCAGCAGCTTACTGGGGGGCGCCTTTGAAGAGACCCAGTACTTC. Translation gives CASSLLGGAFEETQYF.

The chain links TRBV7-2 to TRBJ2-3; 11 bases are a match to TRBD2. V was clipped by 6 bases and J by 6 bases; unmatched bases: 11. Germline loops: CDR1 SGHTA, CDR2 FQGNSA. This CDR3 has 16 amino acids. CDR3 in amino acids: CASSPGSGRARDTQYF. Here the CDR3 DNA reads TGTGCCAGCAGTCCCGGTAGCGGGAGGGCCCGGGATACGCAGTATTTT.

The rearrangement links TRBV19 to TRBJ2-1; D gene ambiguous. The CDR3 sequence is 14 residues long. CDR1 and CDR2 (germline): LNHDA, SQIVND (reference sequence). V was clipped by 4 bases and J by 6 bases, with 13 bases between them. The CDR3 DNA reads TGTGCCAGTAGTACGCTACCCGGGTTCAATGAGCAGTTCTTC. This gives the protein CASSTLPGFNEQFF.

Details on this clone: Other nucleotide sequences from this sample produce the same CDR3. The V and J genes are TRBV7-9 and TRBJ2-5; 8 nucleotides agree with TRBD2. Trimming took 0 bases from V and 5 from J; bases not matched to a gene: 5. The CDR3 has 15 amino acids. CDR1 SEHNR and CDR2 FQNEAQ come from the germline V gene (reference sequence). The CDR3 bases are TGTGCCAGCAGCTTAGCTCAAGCGGGGGTGGAGACCCAGTACTTC. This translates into CASSLAQAGVETQYF.

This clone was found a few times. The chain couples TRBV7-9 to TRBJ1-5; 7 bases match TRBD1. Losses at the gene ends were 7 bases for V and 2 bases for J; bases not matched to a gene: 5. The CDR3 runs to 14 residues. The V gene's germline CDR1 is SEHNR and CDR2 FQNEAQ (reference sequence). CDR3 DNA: TGTGCCAGCACCGGGGACAGCGGCAATCAGCCCCAGCATTTT. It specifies CASTGDSGNQPQHF.

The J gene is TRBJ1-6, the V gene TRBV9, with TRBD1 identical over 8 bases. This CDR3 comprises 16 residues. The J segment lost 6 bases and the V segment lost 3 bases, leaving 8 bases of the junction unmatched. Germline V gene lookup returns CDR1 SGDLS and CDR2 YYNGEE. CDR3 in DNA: TGTGCCAGCAGCGGTACGACAGGGGCATTTAATTCACCCCTCCACTTT. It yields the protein CASSGTTGAFNSPLHF.

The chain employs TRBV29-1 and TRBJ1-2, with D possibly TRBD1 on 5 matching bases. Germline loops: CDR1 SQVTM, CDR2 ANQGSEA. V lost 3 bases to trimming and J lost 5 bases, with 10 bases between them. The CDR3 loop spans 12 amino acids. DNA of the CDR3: TGCAGCGTTGATAGGGGAACATATGGCTACACCTTC. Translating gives CSVDRGTYGYTF.

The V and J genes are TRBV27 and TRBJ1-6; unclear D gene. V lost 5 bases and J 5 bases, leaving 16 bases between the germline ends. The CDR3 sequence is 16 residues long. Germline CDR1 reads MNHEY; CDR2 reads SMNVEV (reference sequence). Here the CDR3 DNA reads TGTGCCAGCAGTCAACCACAACAAAGAAATAATTCACCCCTCCACTTT. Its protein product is CASSQPQQRNNSPLHF.

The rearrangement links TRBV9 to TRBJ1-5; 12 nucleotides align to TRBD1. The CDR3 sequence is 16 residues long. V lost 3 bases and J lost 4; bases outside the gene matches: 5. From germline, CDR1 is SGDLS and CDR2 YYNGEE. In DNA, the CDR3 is TGTGCCAGCAGCGACGGGACAGGGGGCGGAAATCAGCCCCAGCATTTT. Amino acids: CASSDGTGGGNQPQHF.

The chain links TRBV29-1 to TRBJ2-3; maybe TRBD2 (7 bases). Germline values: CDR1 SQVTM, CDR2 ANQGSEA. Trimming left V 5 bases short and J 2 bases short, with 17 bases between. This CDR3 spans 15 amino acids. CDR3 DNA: TGCAGCGTTAGGGGGGGCTTATTACCCACAGATACGCAGTATTTT. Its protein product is CSVRGGLLPTDTQYF.

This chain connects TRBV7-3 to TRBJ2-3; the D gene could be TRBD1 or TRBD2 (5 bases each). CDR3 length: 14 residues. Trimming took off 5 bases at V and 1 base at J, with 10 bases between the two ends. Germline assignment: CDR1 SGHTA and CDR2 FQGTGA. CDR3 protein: CASSEVGGTDTQYF. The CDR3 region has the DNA TGTGCCAGCAGCGAGGTGGGGGGCACAGATACGCAGTATTTT.

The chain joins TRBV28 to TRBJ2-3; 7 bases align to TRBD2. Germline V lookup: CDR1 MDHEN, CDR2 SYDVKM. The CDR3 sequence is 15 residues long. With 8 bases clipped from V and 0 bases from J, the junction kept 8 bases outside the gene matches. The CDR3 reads CASGAGDPSTDTQYF. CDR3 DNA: TGTGCCAGCGGGGCGGGGGACCCTAGCACAGATACGCAGTATTTT.

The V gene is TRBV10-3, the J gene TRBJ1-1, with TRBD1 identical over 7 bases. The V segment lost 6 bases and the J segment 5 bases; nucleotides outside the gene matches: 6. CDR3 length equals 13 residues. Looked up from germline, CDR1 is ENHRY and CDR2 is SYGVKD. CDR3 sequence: CAIREGADTEAFF. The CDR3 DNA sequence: TGTGCCATCAGGGAGGGGGCAGATACTGAAGCTTTCTTT.

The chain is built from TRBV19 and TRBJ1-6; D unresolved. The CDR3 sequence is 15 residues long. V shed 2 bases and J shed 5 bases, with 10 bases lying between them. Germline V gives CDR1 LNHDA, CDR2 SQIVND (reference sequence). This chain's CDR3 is CASSILGSDNSPLHF. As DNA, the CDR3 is TGTGCCAGTAGTATATTAGGGTCGGATAATTCACCCCTCCACTTT. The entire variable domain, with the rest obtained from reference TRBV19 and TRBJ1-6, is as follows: DGGITQSPKYLFRKEGQNVTLSCEQNLNHDAMYWYRQDPGQGLRLIYYSQIVNDFQKGDIAEGYSVSREKKESFPLTVTSAQKNPTAFYLCASSILGSDNSPLHFGNGTRLTVT.

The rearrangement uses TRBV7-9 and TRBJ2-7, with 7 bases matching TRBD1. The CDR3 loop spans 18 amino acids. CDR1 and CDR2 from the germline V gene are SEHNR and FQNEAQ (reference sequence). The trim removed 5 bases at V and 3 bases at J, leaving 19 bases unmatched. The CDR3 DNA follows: TGTGCCAGCAGCCGCGCTGGGACAGTAACTAAAGGGGTCTACGAGCAGTACTTC. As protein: CASSRAGTVTKGVYEQYF.

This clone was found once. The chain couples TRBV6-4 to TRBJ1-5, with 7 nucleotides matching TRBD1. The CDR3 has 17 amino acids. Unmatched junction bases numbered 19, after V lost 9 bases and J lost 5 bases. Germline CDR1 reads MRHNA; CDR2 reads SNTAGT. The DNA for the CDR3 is TGTGCCAGTTTCCTCAAAGGGTACAGGGGTGGTGATCAGCCCCAGCATTTT. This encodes CASFLKGYRGGDQPQHF.

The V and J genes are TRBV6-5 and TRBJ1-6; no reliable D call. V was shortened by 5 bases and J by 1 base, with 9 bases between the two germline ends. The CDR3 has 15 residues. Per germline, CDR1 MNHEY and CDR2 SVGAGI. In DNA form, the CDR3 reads TGTGCCAGCAGTGCGAGGGTGTCCTATAATTCACCCCTCCACTTT. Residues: CASSARVSYNSPLHF.

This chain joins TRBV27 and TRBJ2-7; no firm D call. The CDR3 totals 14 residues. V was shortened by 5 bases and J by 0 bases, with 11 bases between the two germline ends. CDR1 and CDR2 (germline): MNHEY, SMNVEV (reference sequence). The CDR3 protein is CASSMVPISYEQYF. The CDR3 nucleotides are TGTGCCAGCAGTATGGTCCCTATCTCCTACGAGCAGTACTTC.

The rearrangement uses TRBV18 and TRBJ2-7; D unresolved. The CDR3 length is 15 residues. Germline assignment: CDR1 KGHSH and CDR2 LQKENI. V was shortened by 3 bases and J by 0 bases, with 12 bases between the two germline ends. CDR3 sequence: CASSPSRVGSYEQYF. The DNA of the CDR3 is TGTGCCAGCTCACCTAGTCGGGTAGGCTCCTACGAGCAGTACTTC.

The CDR3 protein is CASSGRGGNQPQHF. The CDR3 nucleotides read TGCGCCAGCAGCGGCAGGGGTGGCAATCAGCCCCAGCATTTT. V usage is TRBV5-1 and J usage is TRBJ1-5; maybe TRBD1 (6 bases). V lost 4 bases and J 2 bases, leaving 10 bases between the germline ends. CDR1 and CDR2 from the germline V gene are SGHRS and YFSETQ. The CDR3 is 14 amino acids.

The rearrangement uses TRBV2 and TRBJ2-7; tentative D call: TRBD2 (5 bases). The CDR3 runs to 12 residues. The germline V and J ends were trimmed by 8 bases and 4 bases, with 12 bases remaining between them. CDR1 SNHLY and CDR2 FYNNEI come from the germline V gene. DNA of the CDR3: TGTGCCAGCCTCGCCGGGGAGTACGAGCAGTACTTC. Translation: CASLAGEYEQYF.

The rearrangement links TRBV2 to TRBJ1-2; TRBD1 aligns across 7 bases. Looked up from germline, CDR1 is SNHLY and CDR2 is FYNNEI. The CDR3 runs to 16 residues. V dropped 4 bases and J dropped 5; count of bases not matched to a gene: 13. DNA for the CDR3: TGTGCCAGCAGTGTCGCGGCGGGACAGCTCTCATATGGCTACACCTTC. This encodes CASSVAAGQLSYGYTF.